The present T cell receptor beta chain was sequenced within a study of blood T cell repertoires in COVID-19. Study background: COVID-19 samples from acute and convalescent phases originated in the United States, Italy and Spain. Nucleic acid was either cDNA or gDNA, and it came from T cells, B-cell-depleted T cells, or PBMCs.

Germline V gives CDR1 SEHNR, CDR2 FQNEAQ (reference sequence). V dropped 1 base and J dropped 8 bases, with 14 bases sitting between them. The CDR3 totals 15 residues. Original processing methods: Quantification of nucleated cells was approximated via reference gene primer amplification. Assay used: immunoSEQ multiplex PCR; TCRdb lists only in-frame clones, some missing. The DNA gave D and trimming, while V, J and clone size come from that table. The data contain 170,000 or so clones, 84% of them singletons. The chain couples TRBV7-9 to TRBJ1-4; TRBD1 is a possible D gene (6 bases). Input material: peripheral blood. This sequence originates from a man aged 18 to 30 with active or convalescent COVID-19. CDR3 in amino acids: CASSLGAGEGEKLFF. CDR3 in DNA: TGTGCCAGCAGCTTAGGGGCAGGGGAAGGAGAAAAACTGTTTTTT.